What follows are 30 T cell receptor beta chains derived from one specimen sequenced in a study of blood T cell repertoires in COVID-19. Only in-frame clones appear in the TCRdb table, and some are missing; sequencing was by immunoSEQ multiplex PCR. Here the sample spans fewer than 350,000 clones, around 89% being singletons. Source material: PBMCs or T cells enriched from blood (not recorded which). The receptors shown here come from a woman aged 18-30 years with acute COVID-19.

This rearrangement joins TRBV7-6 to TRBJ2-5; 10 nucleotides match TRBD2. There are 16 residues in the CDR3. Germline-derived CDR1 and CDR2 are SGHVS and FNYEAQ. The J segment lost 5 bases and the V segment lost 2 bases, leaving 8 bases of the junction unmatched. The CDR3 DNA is TGTGCCAGCAGCTTAAGAAGCGGGAGGGCCCCCGAGACCCAGTACTTC. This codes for CASSLRSGRAPETQYF.

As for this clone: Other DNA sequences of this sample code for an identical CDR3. CDR3 protein: CASSWTSGSYEQYF. CDR3 DNA sequence: TGTGCCAGCAGCTGGACTAGTGGATCCTACGAGCAGTACTTC. The chain has TRBV11-2 and TRBJ2-7; 7 nucleotides match TRBD2. CDR1 and CDR2 (germline): SGHAT, FQNNGV. The V gene end was trimmed by 4 bases and the J gene end by 1 base; junction bases not matched to a gene: 4. This CDR3 spans 14 amino acids.

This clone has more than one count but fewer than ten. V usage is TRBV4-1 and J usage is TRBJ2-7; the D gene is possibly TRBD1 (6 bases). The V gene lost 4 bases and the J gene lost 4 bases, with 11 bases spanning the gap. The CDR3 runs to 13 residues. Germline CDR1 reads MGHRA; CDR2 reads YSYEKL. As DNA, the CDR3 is TGCGCCAGCAGCCCGGGACATCTTTACGAGCAGTACTTC. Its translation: CASSPGHLYEQYF.

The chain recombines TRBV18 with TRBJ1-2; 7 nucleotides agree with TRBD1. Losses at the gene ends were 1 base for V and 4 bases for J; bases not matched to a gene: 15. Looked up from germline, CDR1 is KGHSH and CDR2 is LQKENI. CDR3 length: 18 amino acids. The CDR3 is CASSPLGLRGQVFYGYTF. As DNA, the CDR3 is TGTGCCAGCTCACCACTTGGATTAAGGGGGCAGGTGTTCTATGGCTACACCTTC.

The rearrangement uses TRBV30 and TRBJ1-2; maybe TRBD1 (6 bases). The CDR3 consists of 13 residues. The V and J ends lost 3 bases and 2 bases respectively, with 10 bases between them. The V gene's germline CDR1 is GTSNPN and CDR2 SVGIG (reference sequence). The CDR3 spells CAWRQGKNYGYTF. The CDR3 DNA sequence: TGTGCCTGGAGACAGGGAAAGAACTATGGCTACACCTTC. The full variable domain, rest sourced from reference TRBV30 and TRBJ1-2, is SQTIHQWPATLVQPVGSPLSLECTVEGTSNPNLYWYRQAAGRGLQLLFYSVGIGQISSEVPQNLSASRPQDRQFILSSKKLLLSDSGFYLCAWRQGKNYGYTFGSGTRLTVV.

CDR3 coding DNA: TGCGCCAGCAGCCACGGACTAGCGGGGTTACGGGATACGCAGTATTTT. It yields the protein CASSHGLAGLRDTQYF. The chain employs TRBV4-1 and TRBJ2-3; 12 nucleotides align to TRBD2. The CDR3 sequence is 16 residues long. The V and J ends lost 3 bases and 6 bases, in that order; junction bases with no gene match: 7. Germline CDR1 and CDR2: MGHRA and YSYEKL.

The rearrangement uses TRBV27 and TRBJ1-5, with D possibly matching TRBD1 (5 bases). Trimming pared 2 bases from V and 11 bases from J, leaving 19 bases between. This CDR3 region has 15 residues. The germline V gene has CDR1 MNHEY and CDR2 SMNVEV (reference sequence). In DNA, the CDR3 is TGTGCCAGCAGTTTAGGATCCACGAACTTAGGGGCCCAGCATTTT. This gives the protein CASSLGSTNLGAQHF.

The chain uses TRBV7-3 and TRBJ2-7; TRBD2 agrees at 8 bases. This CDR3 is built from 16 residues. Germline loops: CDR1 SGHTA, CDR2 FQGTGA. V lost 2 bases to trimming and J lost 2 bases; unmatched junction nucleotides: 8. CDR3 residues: CASSLFGRDVAYEQYF. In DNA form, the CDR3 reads TGTGCCAGCAGCTTATTCGGGAGGGACGTAGCCTACGAGCAGTACTTC.

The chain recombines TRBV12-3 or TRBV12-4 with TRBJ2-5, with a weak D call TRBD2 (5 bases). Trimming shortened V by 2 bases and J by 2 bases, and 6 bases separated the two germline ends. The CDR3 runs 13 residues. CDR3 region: CASSLREQETQYF. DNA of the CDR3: TGTGCCAGCAGTTTAAGGGAGCAAGAGACCCAGTACTTC.

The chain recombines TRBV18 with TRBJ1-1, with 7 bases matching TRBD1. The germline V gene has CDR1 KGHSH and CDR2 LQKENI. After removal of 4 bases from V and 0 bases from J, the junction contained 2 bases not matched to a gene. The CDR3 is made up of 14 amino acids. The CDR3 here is CASSLGQMNTEAFF. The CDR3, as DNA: TGTGCCAGCTCACTGGGACAGATGAACACTGAAGCTTTCTTT.

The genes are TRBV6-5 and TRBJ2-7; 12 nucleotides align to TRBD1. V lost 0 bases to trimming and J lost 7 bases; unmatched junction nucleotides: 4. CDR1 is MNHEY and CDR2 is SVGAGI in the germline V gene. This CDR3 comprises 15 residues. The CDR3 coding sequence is TGTGCCAGCAGTTACTCGGGACAGGGGGCGCGTGAGCAGTACTTC. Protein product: CASSYSGQGAREQYF.

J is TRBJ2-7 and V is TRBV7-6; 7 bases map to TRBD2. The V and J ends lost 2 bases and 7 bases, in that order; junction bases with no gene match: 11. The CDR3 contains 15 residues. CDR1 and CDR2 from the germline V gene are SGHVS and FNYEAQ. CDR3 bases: TGTGCCAGCAGCTTACGCCTAGCGGTTCTACGGGAGCAGTACTTC. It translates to CASSLRLAVLREQYF.

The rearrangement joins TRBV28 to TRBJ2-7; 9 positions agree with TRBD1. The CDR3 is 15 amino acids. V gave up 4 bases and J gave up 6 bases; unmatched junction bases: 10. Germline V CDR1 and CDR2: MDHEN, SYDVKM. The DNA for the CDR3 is TGTGCCAGCAGTTCTATACAGGGGGCAACTAGCGAGCAGTACTTC. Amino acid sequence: CASSSIQGATSEQYF.

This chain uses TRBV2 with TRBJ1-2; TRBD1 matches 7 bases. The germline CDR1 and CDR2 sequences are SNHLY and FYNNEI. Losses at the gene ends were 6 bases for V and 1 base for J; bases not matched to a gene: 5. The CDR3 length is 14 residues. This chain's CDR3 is CASSGDSYNYGYTF. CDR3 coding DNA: TGTGCCAGCAGCGGGGACAGTTATAACTATGGCTACACCTTC.

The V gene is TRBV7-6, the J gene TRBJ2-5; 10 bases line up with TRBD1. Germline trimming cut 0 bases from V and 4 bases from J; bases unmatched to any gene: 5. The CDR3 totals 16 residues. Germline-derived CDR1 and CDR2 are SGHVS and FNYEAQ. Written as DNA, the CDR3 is TGTGCCAGCAGCTTAGCGGGGACAGGGGTCGGAGAGACCCAGTACTTC. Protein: CASSLAGTGVGETQYF.

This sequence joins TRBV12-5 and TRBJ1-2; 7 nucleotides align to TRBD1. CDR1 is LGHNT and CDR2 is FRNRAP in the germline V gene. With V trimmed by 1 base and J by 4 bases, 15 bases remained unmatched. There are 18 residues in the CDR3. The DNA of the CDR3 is TGTGCTAGTGGTTTGGGGGCCGTCAGACAGGGTGTTGGCTATGGCTACACCTTC. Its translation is CASGLGAVRQGVGYGYTF. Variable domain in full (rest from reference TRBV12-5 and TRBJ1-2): DARVTQTPRHKVTEMGQEVTMRCQPILGHNTVFWYRQTMMQGLELLAYFRNRAPLDDSGMPKDRFSAEMPDATLATLKIQPSEPRDSAVYFCASGLGAVRQGVGYGYTFGSGTRLTVV.

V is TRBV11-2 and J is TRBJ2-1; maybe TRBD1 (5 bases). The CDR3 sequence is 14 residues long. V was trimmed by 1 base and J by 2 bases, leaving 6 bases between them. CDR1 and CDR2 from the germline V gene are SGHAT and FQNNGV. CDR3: CASSLVGPYNEQFF. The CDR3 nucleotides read TGTGCCAGCAGCTTAGTGGGGCCCTACAATGAGCAGTTCTTC.

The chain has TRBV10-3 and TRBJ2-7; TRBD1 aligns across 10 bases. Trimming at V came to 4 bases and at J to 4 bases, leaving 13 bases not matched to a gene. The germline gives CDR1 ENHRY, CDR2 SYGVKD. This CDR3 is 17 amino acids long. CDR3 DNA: TGTGCCATCAGTGGTAGACAGGGGGCGTCTGGGGGTTACGAGCAGTACTTC. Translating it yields CAISGRQGASGGYEQYF.

CDR3 amino acids: CASSQVHVGTPRGEGTDTQYF. The DNA of the CDR3 is TGCGCCAGCAGCCAAGTACATGTCGGGACTCCGCGGGGGGAAGGCACAGATACGCAGTATTTT. The chain carries TRBV4-3 and TRBJ2-3, with TRBD2 matching over 8 bases. The CDR3 is 21 amino acids. Trimming cost V 1 base and J 1 base; bases outside gene matches: 19. CDR1 LGHNA and CDR2 YSLEER come from the germline V gene.

In nucleotides, the CDR3 is TGTGCCAGCAGCCCCCGACAGGGGGTATCCTACGAGCAGTACTTC. Its translation is CASSPRQGVSYEQYF. This rearrangement joins TRBV27 to TRBJ2-7, with 9 bases that match TRBD1. CDR1 and CDR2 (germline): MNHEY, SMNVEV (reference sequence). The CDR3 loop spans 15 amino acids. V dropped 6 bases and J dropped 1; count of bases not matched to a gene: 7.

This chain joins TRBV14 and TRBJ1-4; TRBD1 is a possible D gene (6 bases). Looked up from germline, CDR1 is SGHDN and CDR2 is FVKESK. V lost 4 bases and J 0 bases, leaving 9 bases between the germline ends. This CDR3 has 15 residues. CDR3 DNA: TGTGCCAGCAGCCCACAGGGCACAACTAATGAAAAACTGTTTTTT. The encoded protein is CASSPQGTTNEKLFF.

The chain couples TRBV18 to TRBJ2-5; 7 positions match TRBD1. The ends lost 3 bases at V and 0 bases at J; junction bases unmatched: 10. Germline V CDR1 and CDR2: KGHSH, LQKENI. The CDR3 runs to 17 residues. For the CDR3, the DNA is TGTGCCAGCTCACCGACCTTGGGACAGCATCACCAAGAGACCCAGTACTTC. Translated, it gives CASSPTLGQHHQETQYF.

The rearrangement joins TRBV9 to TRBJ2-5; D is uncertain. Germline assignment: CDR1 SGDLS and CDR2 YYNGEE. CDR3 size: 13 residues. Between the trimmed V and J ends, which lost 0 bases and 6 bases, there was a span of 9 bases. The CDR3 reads CASSVGSTQTQYF. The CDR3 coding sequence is TGTGCCAGCAGCGTAGGAAGCACTCAGACCCAGTACTTC.

The CDR3 DNA follows: TGTGCCAGCAGTCCGCAGGGTCCCGGCTACACCTTC. Translated: CASSPQGPGYTF. The chain combines TRBV28 with TRBJ1-2, with a weak D call TRBD1 (5 bases). V lost 5 bases to trimming and J lost 8 bases, with 12 bases between them. Germline V lookup: CDR1 MDHEN, CDR2 SYDVKM. The CDR3 runs 12 residues.

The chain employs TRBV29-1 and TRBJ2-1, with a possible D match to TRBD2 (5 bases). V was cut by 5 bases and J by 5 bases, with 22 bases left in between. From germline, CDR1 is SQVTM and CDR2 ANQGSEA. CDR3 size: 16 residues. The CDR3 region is CSVIRGPASPNNEQFF. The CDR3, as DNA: TGCAGCGTTATTCGGGGTCCCGCAAGCCCCAACAATGAGCAGTTCTTC.

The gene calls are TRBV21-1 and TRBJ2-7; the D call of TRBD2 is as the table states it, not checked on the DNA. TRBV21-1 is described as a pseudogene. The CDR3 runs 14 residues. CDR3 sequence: CASSKAGDGGEQYF. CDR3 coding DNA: TGTGCCAGCAGCAAAGCCGGGGACGGGGGCGAGCAGTACTTC.

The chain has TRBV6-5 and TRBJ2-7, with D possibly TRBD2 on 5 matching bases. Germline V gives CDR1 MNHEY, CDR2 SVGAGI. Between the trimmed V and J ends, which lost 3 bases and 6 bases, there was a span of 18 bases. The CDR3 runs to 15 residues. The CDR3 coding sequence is TGTGCCAGCAGTTATTCGAGGGTAGGGTCGATCGAGCAGTACTTC. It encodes CASSYSRVGSIEQYF.

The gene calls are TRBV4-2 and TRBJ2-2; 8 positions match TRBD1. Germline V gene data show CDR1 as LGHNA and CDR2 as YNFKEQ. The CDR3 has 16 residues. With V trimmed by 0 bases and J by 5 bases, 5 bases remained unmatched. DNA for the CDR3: TGTGCCAGCAGCCAAGATCAGGGGGCAGGAACCGGGGAGCTGTTTTTT. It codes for CASSQDQGAGTGELFF.

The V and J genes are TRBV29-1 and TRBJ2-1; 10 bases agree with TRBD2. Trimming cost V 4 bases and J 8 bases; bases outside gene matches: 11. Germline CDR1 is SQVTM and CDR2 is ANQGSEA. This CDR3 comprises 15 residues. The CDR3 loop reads CSVGWLAGVVYEQFF. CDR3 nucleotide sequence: TGCAGCGTTGGTTGGCTAGCGGGAGTGGTGTATGAGCAGTTCTTC.

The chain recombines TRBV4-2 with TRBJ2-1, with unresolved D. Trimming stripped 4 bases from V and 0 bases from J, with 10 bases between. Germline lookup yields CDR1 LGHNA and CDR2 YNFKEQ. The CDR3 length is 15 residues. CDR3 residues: CASSPVGSSYNEQFF. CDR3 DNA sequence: TGTGCCAGCAGCCCGGTTGGTAGCTCCTACAATGAGCAGTTCTTC.